This T cell receptor (beta chain) was captured in a study of PD-L1 blockade in urothelial cancer (dated 2017 in TCRdb). With regard to the full study: Every patient began therapy in 2014 and was given atezolizumab 1,200 mg intravenously every 3 weeks. About 85% of the 29 patients were identified as males with urothelial cancer of bladder origin, and a prior smoking history was reported by 18 of 29 patients. An ECOG performance status of 0 or 1 was recorded for the patients, and 0 to 3 prior chemotherapy regimens had been received by the patients. Blood samples were analyzed 3 weeks after the start of treatment (second dose) and 6 weeks after the start of treatment. A median of about 140,000 T cells and 65,000 to 90,000 unique TCRs was obtained from blood samples, and a median clonality of roughly 0.08 was observed. An exploratory multi-omic analysis was conducted of the somatic, immune and clinical correlates of response to PD-L1 blockade with atezolizumab in urothelial cancer. Pretreatment tumor samples, along with matched peripheral blood serially collected before and after atezolizumab treatment, were subjected to TCR sequencing. Progression-free survival longer than 6 months counted as durable clinical benefit, and TCR features were additionally tested against both progression-free and overall survival. Whole exome sequencing and RNA sequencing of pretreatment tumors were performed alongside TCR sequencing in the same patients. Durable clinical benefit was achieved by nine patients but not by the remaining 20. Twenty-nine patients had pretreatment blood TCR-seq, approximately 24 had at least one posttreatment blood collection, and approximately 24 had tumor TCR-seq.

Synthetic TCR analog templates were spiked into each PCR to estimate absolute template abundance from read counts. The immunoSEQ assay used bias-controlled V and J gene primers to amplify TCRbeta CDR3 regions from genomic DNA. Sequencing of rearranged TCRbeta segments was performed at approximately 20X coverage. The authors' analysis ran thus. Sequencing errors were corrected by clustering and CDR3s were annotated against IMGT to assign V, D and J genes. Downstream analyses used only productive TCRbeta rearrangements and left out out-of-frame or stop-codon sequences. Clonality was calculated as one minus the Shannon entropy normalized by the log of the number of unique productive sequences. Fisher's exact test with Benjamini-Hochberg correction, using a cutoff of adjusted p below 0.01, was how clones that differed between time points or between blood and tumor were identified. Not all clones reach the TCRdb copy of this immuneACCESS table, which keeps in-frame sequences only. Checked studies attribute under half of the gap to unresolved V genes and leave the rest unexplained. V, J and clone size reflect that table, while D and trimming were determined from the DNA. In all, the sample holds about 130,000 clones, and about 84% of those were seen once. Roughly 2.4% of the sample rests with the top ten.

Including cysteine and phenylalanine, the CDR3 has 15 amino acids. Only the CDR3 DNA stays, 45 bases, in frame from base 1. CDR1 is given as SEHNR and CDR2 as FQNEAQ, both from the germline V gene (reference sequence). Trimmed from V: 5 bases; trimmed from J: 7 bases; junction bases lacking a gene match: 8. Overall results and qualifications from the work: Greater expansion of tumor-associated TCR clones in peripheral blood 3 weeks after the start of treatment was observed in patients with durable benefit (n ≈ 20, p = 0.022). Because the sample size was small (n = 29) and many of the analyses were exploratory, the results are meant to be hypothesis-generating. Improved progression-free and overall survival was associated with having pretreatment peripheral blood TCR clonality below the median.

This specimen's time point label, per the study, means: peripheral blood 6 weeks after treatment start. A total of around 30 patients with locally advanced or metastatic urothelial carcinoma, treated at Memorial Sloan Kettering on a trial protocol, made up the cohort. Peripheral blood mononuclear cells were collected pretreatment and during treatment, with between 1 and 8 total time points per patient. The Qiagen DNeasy Blood extraction kit was used to purify genomic DNA from total PBMCs and tumor samples. PBMCs were collected pretreatment and during treatment, and were isolated and stored as previously described. About this clone itself: Its antigen has not been determined. Base qualities were left out, and no much larger clone turns up one base away.

Sequenced here: PBMCs, sampled around atezolizumab (anti-PD-L1) treatment. The TCR was taken from a man between 50 and 59 years old with urothelial cancer. The sequence is built from TRBV7-9 and TRBJ2-7; 13 junctional bases match TRBD2. CDR3 reads: CASSNKGLAGIEQYF. The DNA sequence follows: TGTGCCAGCAGCAACAAGGGACTAGCGGGAATTGAGCAGTACTTC.